This TCR beta chain was retrieved from a study of shared clonotypes between healthy human individuals. Per germline, CDR1 KGHSH and CDR2 LQKENI. The CDR3 extends over 16 amino acids. V was cut by 2 bases and J by 8 bases, with 19 bases left in between. Study-wide points: What limited the represented genetic and exposure-history diversity was the small number of donors.

Points on this clone: The antigen remains unidentified.

The run depth of the assay was deep. The assay was immunoSEQ multiplex PCR, and TCRdb's table has in-frame clones only and misses some. The data show roughly 1,500,000 clones, roughly 98.5% seen once. The V gene is TRBV18, the J gene TRBJ2-1; possible D gene TRBD2, 7 bases. The sample consisted of naive CD4+ T cells sorted from blood. The subset was: CD45RA+ positively selected. The TCR sequence derives from a man aged 30-40 years in good health. The CDR3: CASSPFAGASGDEQFF. The CDR3 DNA reads TGTGCCAGCTCACCATTCGCGGGGGCCTCCGGGGATGAGCAGTTCTTC.